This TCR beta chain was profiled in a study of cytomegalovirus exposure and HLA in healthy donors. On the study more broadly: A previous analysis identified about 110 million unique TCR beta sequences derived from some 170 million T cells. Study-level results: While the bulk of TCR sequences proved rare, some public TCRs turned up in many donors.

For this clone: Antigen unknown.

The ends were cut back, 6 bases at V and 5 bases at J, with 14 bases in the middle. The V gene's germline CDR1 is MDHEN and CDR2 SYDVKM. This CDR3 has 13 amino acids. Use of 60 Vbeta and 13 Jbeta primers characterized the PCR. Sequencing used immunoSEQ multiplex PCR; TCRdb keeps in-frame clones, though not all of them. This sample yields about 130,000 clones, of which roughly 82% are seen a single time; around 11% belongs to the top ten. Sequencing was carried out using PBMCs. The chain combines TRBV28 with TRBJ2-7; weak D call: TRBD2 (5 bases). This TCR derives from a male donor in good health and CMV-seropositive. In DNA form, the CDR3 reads TGTGCCAGCAGACCTATACTGAGGGACGAGCAGTACTTC. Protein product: CASRPILRDEQYF.